This TCR beta chain was profiled in a study of a mutant IDH1 vaccine in newly diagnosed glioma. Study in general: Vaccination of patients was performed eight times, in weeks 1, 3, 5, 7, 11, 15, 19 and 23. Vaccination followed radiotherapy alone by 4-6 weeks, or accompanied temozolomide cycles. Study outcomes and limitations: Vaccine-induced immune responses occurred in more than 80% of patients.

V shed 3 bases, J shed 2 bases, and the junction held 13 bases outside the gene matches. Germline V lookup: CDR1 MDHEN, CDR2 SYDVKM. The CDR3 has 17 residues. Time point indicated: week 11, during vaccination. Doses consisted of 300 ug of mutant IDH1 20-mer peptide each, paired with topical imiquimod. New WHO grade 3 or 4 IDH1-mutant, ATRX-lost astrocytomas were present in all donors. Of note for this clone: Its cognate antigen is unknown.

Clones were read by immunoSEQ multiplex PCR, and TCRdb kept only the in-frame ones, dropping some. This sample carries about 120,000 clones, roughly nine tenths of them seen once, and the ten largest clones take more than 0.55%. The clonotype comes from a woman between 50 and 59 years old with glioma. This sequence joins TRBV28 and TRBJ2-7; 7 bases match TRBD2. This sample comprised PBMCs, obtained from a glioma patient whose treatment included an IDH1 peptide vaccine. The CDR3 spells CASSFPGGGSGTYEQYF. The CDR3 nucleotides are TGTGCCAGCAGTTTCCCCGGGGGAGGGTCGGGGACCTACGAGCAGTACTTC.